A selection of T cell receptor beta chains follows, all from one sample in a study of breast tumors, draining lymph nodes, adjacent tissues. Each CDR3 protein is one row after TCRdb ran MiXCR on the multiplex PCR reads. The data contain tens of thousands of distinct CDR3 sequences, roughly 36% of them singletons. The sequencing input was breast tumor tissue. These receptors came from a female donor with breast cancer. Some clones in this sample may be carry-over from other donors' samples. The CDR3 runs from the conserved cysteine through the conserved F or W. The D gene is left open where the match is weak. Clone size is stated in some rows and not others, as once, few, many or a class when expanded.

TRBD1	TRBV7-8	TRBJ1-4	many	CASSRQGAGEKLFF	TGTGCCAGCAGCCGACAGGGGGCGGGTGAAAAACTGTTTTTT
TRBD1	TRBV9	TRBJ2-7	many	CASSERQGYEQYF	TGTGCCAGCAGCGAACGACAGGGCTACGAGCAGTACTTC
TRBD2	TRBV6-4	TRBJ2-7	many	CASSRTSGSHEQYF	TGTGCCAGCAGTCGGACTAGCGGGAGTCACGAGCAGTACTTC
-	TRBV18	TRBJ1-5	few	CASCGGFNQPQHF	TGTGCCAGTTGCGGCGGTTTCAATCAGCCCCAGCATTTT
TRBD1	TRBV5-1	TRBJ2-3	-	CASSLGDRAFTDTQYF	TGCGCCAGCAGCTTAGGGGACAGGGCTTTCACAGATACGCAGTATTTT
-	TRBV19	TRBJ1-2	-	CASKEDRDNYGYTF	TGTGCCAGTAAAGAGGACAGAGATAACTATGGCTACACCTTC
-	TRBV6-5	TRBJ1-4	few	CASSLNRGEKLFF	TGTGCCAGCAGTTTGAACCGAGGGGAAAAACTGTTTTTT
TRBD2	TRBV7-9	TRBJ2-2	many	CASSSNREGPGELFF	TGTGCCAGCAGCTCGAATCGGGAGGGCCCCGGGGAGCTGTTTTTT
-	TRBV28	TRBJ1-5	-	CASSLGPVNQPQHF	TGTGCCAGCAGTTTGGGGCCAGTCAATCAGCCCCAGCATTTT
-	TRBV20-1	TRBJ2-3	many	CSAITGDTDTQYF	TGCAGTGCTATTACAGGAGACACAGATACGCAGTATTTT
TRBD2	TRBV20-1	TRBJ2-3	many	CSAYTGPAGGRDTQYF	TGCAGTGCCTACACAGGGCCGGCGGGAGGCAGGGATACGCAGTATTTT
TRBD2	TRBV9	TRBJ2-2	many	CASSVGLAGDGELFF	TGTGCCAGCAGCGTGGGACTAGCGGGAGACGGGGAGCTGTTTTTT
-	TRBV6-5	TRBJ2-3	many	CASSYGTGGGTQYF	TGTGCCAGCAGTTACGGGACGGGTGGAGGTACGCAGTATTTT
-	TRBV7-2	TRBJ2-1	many	CASSRPKYNEQFF	TGTGCCAGCAGCAGACCGAAGTACAATGAGCAGTTCTTC
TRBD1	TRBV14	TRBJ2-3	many	CASSQLHGQGSTDTQYF	TGTGCCAGCAGCCAACTACACGGACAGGGGAGCACAGATACGCAGTATTTT
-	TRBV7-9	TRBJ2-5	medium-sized	CASSPQGYQETQYF	TGTGCCAGCAGCCCTCAGGGTTACCAAGAGACCCAGTACTTC
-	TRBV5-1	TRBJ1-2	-	CASSLLEVGNYGYTF	TGCGCCAGCAGCTTGTTGGAAGTTGGTAACTATGGCTACACCTTC
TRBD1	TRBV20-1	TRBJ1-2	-	CSAVLTGGYGYTF	TGCAGTGCGGTACTGACAGGGGGCTATGGCTACACCTTC
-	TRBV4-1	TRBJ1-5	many	CASSQGVDQPQHF	TGCGCCAGCAGCCAAGGGGTGGATCAGCCCCAGCATTTT
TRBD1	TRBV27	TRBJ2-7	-	CASSLFTGDYEQYF	TGTGCCAGCAGTTTATTCACAGGGGACTACGAGCAGTACTTC
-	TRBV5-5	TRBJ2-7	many	CASSLLFGSQYEQYF	TGTGCCAGCAGCTTGCTTTTCGGGAGCCAATACGAGCAGTACTTC
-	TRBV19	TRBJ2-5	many	CASSLAATREETQYF	TGTGCCAGTTCCTTAGCGGCCACAAGGGAAGAGACCCAGTACTTC
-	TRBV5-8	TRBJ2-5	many	CASSSASGILETQYF	TGTGCCAGCAGCTCAGCCTCAGGGATCCTTGAGACCCAGTACTTC
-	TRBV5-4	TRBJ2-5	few	CASSLQGLGETQYF	TGTGCCAGCAGCTTGCAGGGATTGGGAGAGACCCAGTACTTC
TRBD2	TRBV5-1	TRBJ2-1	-	CASSLVGLLAGVDNEQFF	TGCGCCAGCAGCTTGGTGGGCCTACTAGCGGGAGTTGACAATGAGCAGTTCTTC
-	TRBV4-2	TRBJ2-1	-	CASSQERMSDEQFF	TGTGCCAGCAGCCAAGAGCGTATGTCGGATGAGCAGTTCTTC
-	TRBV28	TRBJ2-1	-	CASSRRRKNNEQFF	TGTGCCAGCAGTCGGAGGAGGAAAAACAATGAGCAGTTCTTC
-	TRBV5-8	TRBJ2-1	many	CASSLVAVSEQFF	TGTGCCAGCAGCTTGGTTGCAGTGAGCGAGCAGTTCTTC
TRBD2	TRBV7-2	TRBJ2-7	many	CASSGGGGRFSYEQYF	TGTGCCAGCAGTGGGGGGGGCGGGAGGTTTTCCTACGAGCAGTACTTC
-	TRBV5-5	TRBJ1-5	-	CASSTGGLLNQPQHF	TGTGCCAGCAGCACCGGGGGGCTCTTGAATCAGCCCCAGCATTTT
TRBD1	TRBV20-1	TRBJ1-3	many	CSAPGQGGNTIYF	TGCAGTGCCCCGGGACAGGGAGGAAACACCATATATTTT
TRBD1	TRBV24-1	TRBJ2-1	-	CATSDLGQGADEQFF	TGTGCCACCAGTGACCTGGGACAGGGGGCTGATGAGCAGTTCTTC
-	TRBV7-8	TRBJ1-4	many	CASSQTSANEKLFF	TGTGCCAGCAGCCAGACCTCTGCTAATGAAAAACTGTTTTTT
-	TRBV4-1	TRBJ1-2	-	CASSQGTGLYGYTF	TGCGCCAGCAGCCAAGGCACAGGATTATATGGCTACACCTTC
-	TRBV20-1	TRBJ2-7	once	CSARGLRPGYEQYF	TGCAGTGCTAGAGGCTTGAGACCAGGCTACGAGCAGTACTTC
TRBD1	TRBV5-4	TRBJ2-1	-	CASSRTGGGEQFF	TGTGCCAGCAGCCGGACAGGGGGGGGTGAGCAGTTCTTC
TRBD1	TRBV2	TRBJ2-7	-	CASRAPGQGYEQYF	TGTGCCAGCAGAGCTCCGGGACAGGGGTACGAGCAGTACTTC
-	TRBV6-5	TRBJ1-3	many	CASRSGNTIYF	TGTGCCAGTCGCAGTGGAAACACCATATATTTT
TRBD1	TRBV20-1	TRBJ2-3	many	CSAKDRGRRLTDTQYF	TGCAGTGCCAAGGACAGGGGGCGAAGGTTAACAGATACGCAGTATTTT
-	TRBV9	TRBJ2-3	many	CASSVEARADTQYF	TGTGCCAGCAGCGTAGAGGCCAGGGCAGATACGCAGTATTTT
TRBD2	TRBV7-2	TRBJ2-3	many	CASSARLAGRTDTQYF	TGTGCCAGCAGCGCCCGACTAGCGGGACGCACAGATACGCAGTATTTT
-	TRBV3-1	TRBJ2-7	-	CASSQLKTYYEQYF	TGTGCCAGCAGCCAACTTAAGACCTACTACGAGCAGTACTTC